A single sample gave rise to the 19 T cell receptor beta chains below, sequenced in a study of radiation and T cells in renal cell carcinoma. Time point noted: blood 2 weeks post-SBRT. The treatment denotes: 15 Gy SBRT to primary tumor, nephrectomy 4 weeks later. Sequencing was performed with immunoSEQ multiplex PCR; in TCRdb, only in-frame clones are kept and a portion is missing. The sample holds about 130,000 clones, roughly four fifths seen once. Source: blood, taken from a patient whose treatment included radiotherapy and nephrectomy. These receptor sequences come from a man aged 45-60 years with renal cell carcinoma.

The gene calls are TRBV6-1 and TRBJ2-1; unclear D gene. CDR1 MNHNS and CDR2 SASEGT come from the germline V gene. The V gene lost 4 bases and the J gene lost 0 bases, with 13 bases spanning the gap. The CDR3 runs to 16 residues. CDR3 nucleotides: TGTGCCAGCAGTGGCCCAACGGTAAGCTCCTACAATGAGCAGTTCTTC. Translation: CASSGPTVSSYNEQFF.

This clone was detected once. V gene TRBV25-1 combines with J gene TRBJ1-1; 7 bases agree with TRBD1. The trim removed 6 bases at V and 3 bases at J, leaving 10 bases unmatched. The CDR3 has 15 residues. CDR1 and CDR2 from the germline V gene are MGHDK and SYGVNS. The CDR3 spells CASRRQGLAYTEAFF. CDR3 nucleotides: TGTGCCAGCAGGCGACAGGGCCTCGCATACACTGAAGCTTTCTTT. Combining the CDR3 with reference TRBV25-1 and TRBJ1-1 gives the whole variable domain EADIYQTPRYLVIGTGKKITLECSQTMGHDKMYWYQQDPGMELHLIHYSYGVNSTEKGDLSSESTVSRIRTEHFPLTLESARPSHTSQYLCASRRQGLAYTEAFFGQGTRLTVV.

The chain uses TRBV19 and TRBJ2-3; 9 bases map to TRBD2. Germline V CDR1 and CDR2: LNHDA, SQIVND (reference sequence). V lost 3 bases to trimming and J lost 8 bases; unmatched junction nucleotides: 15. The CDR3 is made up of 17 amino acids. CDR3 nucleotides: TGTGCCAGTAGTATCGGGAGGCGGCGGGGGGGCCGCGGTACGCAGTATTTT. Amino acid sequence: CASSIGRRRGGRGTQYF.

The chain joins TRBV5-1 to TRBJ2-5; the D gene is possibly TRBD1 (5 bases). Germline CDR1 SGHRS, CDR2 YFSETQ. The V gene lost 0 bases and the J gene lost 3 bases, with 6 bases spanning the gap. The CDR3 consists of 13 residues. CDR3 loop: CASSLGREETQYF. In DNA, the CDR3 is TGCGCCAGCAGCTTGGGCAGGGAAGAGACCCAGTACTTC.

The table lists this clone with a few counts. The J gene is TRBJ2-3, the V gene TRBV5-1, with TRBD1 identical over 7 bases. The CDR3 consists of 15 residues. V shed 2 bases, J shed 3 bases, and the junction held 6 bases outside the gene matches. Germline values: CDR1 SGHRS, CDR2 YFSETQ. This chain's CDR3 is CASSFRDRGTDTQYF. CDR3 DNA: TGCGCCAGCAGCTTCCGGGACAGAGGAACAGATACGCAGTATTTT.

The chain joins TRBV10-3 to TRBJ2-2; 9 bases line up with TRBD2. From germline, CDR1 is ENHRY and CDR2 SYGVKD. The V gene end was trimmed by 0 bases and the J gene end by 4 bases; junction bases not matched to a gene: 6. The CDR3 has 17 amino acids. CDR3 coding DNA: TGTGCCATCAGTGAGTCCAGTACTAGCGGGCTCACCGGGGAGCTGTTTTTT. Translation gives CAISESSTSGLTGELFF.

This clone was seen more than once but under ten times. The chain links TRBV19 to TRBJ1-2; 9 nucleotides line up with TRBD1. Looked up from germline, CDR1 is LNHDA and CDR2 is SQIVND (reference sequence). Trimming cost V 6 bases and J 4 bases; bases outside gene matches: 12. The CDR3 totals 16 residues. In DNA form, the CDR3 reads TGTGCCAGTAGCAAACCGTCCGGGACAGGGCTCTATGGCTACACCTTC. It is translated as CASSKPSGTGLYGYTF.

The CDR3 coding sequence is TGCAGCGTTGGTGTAGGGGTTTACGAGCAGTACTTC. Translating it yields CSVGVGVYEQYF. The chain carries TRBV29-1 and TRBJ2-7; perhaps TRBD1 as D (5 bases). The CDR3 runs 12 residues. Per the germline V gene, CDR1 is SQVTM and CDR2 is ANQGSEA. The V end lost 4 bases, the J end lost 4 bases, and 11 bases lay between the germline ends.

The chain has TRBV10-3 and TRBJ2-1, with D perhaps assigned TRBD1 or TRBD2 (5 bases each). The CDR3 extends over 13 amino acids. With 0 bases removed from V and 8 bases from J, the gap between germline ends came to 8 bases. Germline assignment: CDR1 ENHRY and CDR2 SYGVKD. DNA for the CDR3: TGTGCCATCAGTGAGTCGAGGGGAGATGAGCAGTTCTTC. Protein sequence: CAISESRGDEQFF.

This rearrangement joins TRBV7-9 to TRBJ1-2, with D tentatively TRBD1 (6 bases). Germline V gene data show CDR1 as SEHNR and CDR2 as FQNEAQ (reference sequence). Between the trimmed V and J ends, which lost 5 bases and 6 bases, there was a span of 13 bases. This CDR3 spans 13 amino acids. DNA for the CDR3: TGTGCCAGCAGCCCGCGACCAGGGGATGGCTACACCTTC. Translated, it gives CASSPRPGDGYTF.

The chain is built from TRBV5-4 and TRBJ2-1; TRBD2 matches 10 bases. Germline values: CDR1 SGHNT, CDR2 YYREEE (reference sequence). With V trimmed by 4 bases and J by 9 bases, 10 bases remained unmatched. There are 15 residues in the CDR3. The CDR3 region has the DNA TGTGCCAGCAGCGATAATTTGGGACTAGCGCCTGAGCAGTTCTTC. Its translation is CASSDNLGLAPEQFF.

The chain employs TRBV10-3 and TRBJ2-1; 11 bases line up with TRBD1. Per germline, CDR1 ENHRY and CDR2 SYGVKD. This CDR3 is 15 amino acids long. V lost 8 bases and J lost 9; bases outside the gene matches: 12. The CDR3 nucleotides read TGTGCCATCGGAGGGACAGGGGGTAGGGAAAGTGAGCAGTTCTTC. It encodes CAIGGTGGRESEQFF.

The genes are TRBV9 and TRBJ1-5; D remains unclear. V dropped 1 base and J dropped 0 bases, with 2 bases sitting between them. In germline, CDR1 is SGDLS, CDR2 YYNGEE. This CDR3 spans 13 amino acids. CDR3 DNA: TGTGCCAGCAGCGTATATAGCAATCAGCCCCAGCATTTT. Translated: CASSVYSNQPQHF.

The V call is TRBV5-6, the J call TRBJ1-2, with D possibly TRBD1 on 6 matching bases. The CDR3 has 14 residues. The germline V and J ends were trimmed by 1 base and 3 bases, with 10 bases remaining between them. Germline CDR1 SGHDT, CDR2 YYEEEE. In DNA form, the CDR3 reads TGTGCCAGCAGCTTGCAGGGGTGGGACTATGGCTACACCTTC. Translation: CASSLQGWDYGYTF.

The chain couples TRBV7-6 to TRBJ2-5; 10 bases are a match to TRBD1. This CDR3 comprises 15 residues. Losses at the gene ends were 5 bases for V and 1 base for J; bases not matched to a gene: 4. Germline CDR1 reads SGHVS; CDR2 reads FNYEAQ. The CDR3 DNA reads TGTGCCAGCAGCACCGGGACAGGGGCCCAAGAGACCCAGTACTTC. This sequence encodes CASSTGTGAQETQYF. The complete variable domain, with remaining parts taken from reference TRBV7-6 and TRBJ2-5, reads GAGVSQSPRYKVTKRGQDVALRCDPISGHVSLYWYRQALGQGPEFLTYFNYEAQQDKSGLPNDRFSAERPEGSISTLTIQRTEQRDSAMYRCASSTGTGAQETQYFGPGTRLLVL.

The CDR3 bases are TGTGCCAGCAGCCTCGACTCCATTCGATGGTCTGGAAACACCATATATTTT. Amino acids: CASSLDSIRWSGNTIYF. V is TRBV4-2 and J is TRBJ1-3, with no clear D. V lost 4 bases and J lost 1, with 17 bases in between. Germline assignment: CDR1 LGHNA and CDR2 YNFKEQ. The CDR3 is 17 residues long.

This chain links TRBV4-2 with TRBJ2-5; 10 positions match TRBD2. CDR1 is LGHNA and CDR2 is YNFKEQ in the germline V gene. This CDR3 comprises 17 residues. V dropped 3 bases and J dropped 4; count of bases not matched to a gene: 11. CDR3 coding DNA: TGTGCCAGCAGCCAGGTCCCTAGCGGGGGCTCGGGAGAGACCCAGTACTTC. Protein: CASSQVPSGGSGETQYF.

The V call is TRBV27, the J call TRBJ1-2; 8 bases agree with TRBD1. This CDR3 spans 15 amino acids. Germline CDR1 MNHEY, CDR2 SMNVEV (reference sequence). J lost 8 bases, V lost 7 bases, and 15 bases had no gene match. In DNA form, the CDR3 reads TGTGCCAGCAAATCCGGGACAGGACATTTTGGAGGCTACACCTTC. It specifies CASKSGTGHFGGYTF.

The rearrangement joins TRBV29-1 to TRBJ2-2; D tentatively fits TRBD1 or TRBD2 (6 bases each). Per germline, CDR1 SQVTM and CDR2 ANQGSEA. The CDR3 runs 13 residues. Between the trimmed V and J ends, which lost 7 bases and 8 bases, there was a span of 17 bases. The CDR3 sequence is CSGNYWGAGELFF. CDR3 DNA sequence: TGCAGCGGGAATTATTGGGGGGCTGGGGAGCTGTTTTTT.